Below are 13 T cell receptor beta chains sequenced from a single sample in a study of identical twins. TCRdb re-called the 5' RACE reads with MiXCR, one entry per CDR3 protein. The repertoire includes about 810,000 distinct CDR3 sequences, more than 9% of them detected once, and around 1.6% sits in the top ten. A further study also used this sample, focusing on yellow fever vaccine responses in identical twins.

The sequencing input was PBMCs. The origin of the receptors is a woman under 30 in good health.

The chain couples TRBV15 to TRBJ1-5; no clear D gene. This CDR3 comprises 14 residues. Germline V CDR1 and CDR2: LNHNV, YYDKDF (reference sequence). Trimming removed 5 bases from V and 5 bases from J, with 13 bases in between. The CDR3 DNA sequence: TGTGCCACCAGCCCAGACCCGGGATATCAGCCCCAGCATTTT. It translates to CATSPDPGYQPQHF.

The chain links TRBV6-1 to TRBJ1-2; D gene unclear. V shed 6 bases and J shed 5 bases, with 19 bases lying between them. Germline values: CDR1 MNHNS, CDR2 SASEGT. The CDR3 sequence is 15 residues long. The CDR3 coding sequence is TGTGCCAGCAGCAAAACCCAAAGGGTCCGATATGGCTACACCTTC. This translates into CASSKTQRVRYGYTF.

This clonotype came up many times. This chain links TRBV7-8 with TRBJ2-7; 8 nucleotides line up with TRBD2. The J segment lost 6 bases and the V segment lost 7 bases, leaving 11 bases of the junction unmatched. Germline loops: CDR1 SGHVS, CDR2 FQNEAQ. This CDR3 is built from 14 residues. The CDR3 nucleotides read TGTGCCAGCACCTCCGGGACTAGTCCGGGCGAGCAGTACGTC. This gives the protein CASTSGTSPGEQYV.

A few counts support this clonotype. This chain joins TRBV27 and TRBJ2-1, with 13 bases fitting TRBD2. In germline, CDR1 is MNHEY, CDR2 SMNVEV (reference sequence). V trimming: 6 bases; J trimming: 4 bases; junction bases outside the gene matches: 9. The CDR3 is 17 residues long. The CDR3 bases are TGTGCCAGCAGCCCGATTGGGGGACTAGCGGGATACAATGAGCAGTTCTTC. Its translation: CASSPIGGLAGYNEQFF.

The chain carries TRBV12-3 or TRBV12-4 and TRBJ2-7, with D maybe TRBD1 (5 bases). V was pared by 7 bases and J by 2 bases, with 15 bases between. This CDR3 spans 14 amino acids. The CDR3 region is CASKDTGTPYEQYF. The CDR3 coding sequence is TGTGCCAGCAAAGATACAGGCACACCCTACGAGCAGTACTTC.

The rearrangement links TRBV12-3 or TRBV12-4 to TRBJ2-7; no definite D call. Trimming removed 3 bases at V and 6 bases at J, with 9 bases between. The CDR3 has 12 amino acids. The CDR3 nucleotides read TGTGCCAGCAGTTTTCCCGGATCCGAGCAGTACTTC. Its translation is CASSFPGSEQYF.

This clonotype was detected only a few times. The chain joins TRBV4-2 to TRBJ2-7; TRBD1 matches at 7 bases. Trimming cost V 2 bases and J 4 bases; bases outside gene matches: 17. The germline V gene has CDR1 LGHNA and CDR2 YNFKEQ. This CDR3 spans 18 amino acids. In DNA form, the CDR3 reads TGTGCCAGCAGCCAATTGGCTTTGGCAGGGGGTGTTATTTACGAGCAGTACTTC. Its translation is CASSQLALAGGVIYEQYF.

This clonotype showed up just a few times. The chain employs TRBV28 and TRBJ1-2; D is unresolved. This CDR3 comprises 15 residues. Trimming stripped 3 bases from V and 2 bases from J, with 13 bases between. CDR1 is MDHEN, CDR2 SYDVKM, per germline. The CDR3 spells CASSLLGFGNYGYTF. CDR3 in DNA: TGTGCCAGCAGTTTGTTGGGGTTTGGGAACTATGGCTACACCTTC.

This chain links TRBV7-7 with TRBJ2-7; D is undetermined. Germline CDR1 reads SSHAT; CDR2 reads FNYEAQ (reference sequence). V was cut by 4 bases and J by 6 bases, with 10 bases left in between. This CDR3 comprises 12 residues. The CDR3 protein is CASSSVPPEQYF. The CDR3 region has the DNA TGTGCCAGCAGCTCCGTCCCGCCCGAGCAGTACTTC.

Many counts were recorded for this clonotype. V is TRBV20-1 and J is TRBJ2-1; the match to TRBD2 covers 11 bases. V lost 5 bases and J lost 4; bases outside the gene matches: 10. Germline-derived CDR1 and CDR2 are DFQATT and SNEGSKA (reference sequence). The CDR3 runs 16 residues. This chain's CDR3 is CSAVTGTSGSYNEQFF. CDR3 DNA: TGCAGTGCTGTAACCGGGACTAGCGGATCTTACAATGAGCAGTTCTTC.

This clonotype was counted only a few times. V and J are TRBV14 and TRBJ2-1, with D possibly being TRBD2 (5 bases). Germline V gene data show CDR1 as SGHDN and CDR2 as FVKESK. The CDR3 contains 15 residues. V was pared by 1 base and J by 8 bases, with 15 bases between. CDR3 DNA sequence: TGTGCCAGCAGCCAAGTACTAGTTTCTTTCGATGAGCAGTTCTTC. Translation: CASSQVLVSFDEQFF.

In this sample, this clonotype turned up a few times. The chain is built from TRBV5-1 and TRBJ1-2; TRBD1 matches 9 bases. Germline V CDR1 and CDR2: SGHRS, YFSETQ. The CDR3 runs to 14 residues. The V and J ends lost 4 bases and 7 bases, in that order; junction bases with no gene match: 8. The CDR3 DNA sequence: TGCGCCAGCAGCCCTTGGGACAGGGTTTTTGGCTACACCTTC. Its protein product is CASSPWDRVFGYTF.

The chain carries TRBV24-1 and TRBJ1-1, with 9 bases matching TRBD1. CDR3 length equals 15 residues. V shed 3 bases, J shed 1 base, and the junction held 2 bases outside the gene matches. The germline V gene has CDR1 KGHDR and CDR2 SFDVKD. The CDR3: CATSDPGQGNTEAFF. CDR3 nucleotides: TGTGCCACCAGTGATCCGGGACAGGGGAACACTGAAGCTTTCTTT.